The 6 T cell receptor beta chains below were found in one sample sequenced in a study of Graves' ophthalmopathy and Graves' hyperthyroidism. As the template, RNA transcripts were used to amplify TCR beta CDR3 regions. Second-round multiplex PCR came after a first-round RT-PCR that employed HTBI primers. TCRdb recomputed calls from the multiplex PCR reads with MiXCR, one row per CDR3 protein. Among under 350,000 distinct CDR3 sequences listed, 15% to 20% were seen once. What was sequenced was peripheral blood. Receptors were obtained from an adult man with Graves' ophthalmopathy.

This clonotype was counted at least ten times. The chain combines TRBV7-8 with TRBJ2-7; 8 bases line up with TRBD2. Germline V lookup: CDR1 SGHVS, CDR2 FQNEAQ. V lost 1 base to trimming and J lost 0 bases; unmatched junction nucleotides: 14. The CDR3 spans 19 residues. Here the CDR3 reads CASSLVYGRAPTSSYEQYF. DNA for the CDR3: TGTGCCAGCAGCTTAGTATACGGGAGGGCACCCACTAGCTCCTACGAGCAGTACTTC. Full variable domain (outside the CDR3, taken from reference TRBV7-8 and TRBJ2-7): GAGVSQSPRYKVAKRGQDVALRCDPISGHVSLFWYQQALGQGPEFLTYFQNEAQLDKSGLPSDRFFAERPEGSVSTLKIQRTQQEDSAVYLCASSLVYGRAPTSSYEQYFGPGTRLTVT.

This clonotype was counted at least ten times. V usage is TRBV20-1 and J usage is TRBJ2-5; no clear D gene. Germline-derived CDR1 and CDR2 are DFQATT and SNEGSKA (reference sequence). The V end lost 1 base, the J end lost 3 bases, and 12 bases lay between the germline ends. The CDR3 consists of 14 residues. The CDR3 sequence: CSARVSARKETQYF. DNA for the CDR3: TGCAGTGCTAGAGTTTCCGCCAGGAAAGAGACCCAGTACTTC.

This clonotype has a count of ten or more. The chain links TRBV6-2 or TRBV6-3 to TRBJ2-7; TRBD1 aligns across 7 bases. V trimming: 7 bases; J trimming: 4 bases; junction bases outside the gene matches: 10. The CDR3 is 14 amino acids. CDR1 and CDR2 from the germline V gene are MNHEY and SVGEGT. The CDR3 loop is CASIRGQRFYEQYF. The CDR3 DNA reads as TGTGCCAGCATTAGGGGACAGAGATTTTACGAGCAGTACTTC.

This clonotype was observed at least ten times. The rearrangement uses TRBV5-1 and TRBJ2-7; possibly TRBD1 for D (5 bases). The CDR3 runs to 16 residues. Germline V gene data show CDR1 as SGHRS and CDR2 as YFSETQ. With 0 bases removed from V and 0 bases from J, the gap between germline ends came to 13 bases. The DNA for the CDR3 is TGCGCCAGCAGCTTGGTATTCGGACAAAGCTCCTACGAGCAGTACTTC. It codes for CASSLVFGQSSYEQYF.

V gene TRBV12-3 or TRBV12-4 combines with J gene TRBJ2-7; TRBD2 matches at 11 bases. This CDR3 is 14 amino acids long. After removal of 4 bases from V and 5 bases from J, the junction contained 4 bases not matched to a gene. CDR3: CASSSQLAGDEQYF. The CDR3 nucleotides are TGTGCCAGCAGTTCCCAACTAGCGGGAGACGAGCAGTACTTC.

There are many counts of this clonotype. The chain couples TRBV2 to TRBJ2-7; maybe TRBD1 (5 bases). CDR3 length: 12 amino acids. V lost 7 bases to trimming and J lost 0 bases, with 7 bases between them. Germline lookup yields CDR1 SNHLY and CDR2 FYNNEI. For the CDR3, the DNA is TGTGCCAGCACGGACACCTCCTACGAGCAGTACTTC. Its translation is CASTDTSYEQYF.